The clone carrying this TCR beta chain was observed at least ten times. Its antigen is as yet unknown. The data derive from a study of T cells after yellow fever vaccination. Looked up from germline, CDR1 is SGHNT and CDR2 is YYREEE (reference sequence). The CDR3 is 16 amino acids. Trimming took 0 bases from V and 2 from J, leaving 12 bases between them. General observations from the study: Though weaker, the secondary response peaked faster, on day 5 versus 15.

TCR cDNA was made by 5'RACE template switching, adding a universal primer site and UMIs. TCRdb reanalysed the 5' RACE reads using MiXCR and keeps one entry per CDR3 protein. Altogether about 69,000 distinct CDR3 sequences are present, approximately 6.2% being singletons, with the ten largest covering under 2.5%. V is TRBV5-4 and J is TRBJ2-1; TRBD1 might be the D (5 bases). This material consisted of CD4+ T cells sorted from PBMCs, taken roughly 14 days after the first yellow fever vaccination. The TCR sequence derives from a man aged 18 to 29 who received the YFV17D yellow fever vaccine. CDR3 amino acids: CASSLGGRATYNEQFF. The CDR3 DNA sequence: TGTGCCAGCAGCTTGGGGGGCAGGGCAACCTACAATGAGCAGTTCTTC.